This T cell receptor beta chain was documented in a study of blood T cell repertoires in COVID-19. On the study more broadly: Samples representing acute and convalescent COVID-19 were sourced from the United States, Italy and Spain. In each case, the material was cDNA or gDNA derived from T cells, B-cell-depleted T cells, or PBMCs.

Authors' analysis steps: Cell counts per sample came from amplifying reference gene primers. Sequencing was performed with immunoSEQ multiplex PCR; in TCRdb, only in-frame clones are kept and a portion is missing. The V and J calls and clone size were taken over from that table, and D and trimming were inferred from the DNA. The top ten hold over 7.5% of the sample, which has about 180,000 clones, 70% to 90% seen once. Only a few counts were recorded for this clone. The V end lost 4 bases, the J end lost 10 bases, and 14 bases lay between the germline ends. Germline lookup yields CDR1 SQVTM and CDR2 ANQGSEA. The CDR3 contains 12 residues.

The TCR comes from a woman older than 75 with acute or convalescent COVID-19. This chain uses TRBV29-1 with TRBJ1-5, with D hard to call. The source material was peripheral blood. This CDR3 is CSVADNLGPQHF. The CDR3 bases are TGCAGCGTTGCTGACAATTTAGGTCCCCAGCATTTT.